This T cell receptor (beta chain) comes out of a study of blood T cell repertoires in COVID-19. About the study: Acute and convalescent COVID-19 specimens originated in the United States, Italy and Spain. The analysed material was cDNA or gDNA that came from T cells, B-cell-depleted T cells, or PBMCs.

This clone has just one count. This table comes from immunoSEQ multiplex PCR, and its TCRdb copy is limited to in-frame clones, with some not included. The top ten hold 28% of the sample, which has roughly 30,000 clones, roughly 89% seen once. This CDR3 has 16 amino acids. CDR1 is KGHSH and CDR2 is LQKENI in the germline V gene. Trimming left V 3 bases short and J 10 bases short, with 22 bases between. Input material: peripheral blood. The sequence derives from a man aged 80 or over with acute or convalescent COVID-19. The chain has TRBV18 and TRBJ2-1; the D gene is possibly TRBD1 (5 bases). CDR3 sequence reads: CASSPILENWGREQFF. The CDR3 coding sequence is TGTGCCAGCTCACCCATTCTGGAAAACTGGGGCAGGGAGCAGTTCTTC.